Following are 21 T cell receptor beta chains from one sample sequenced in a study of blood T cell repertoires in COVID-19. The assay was immunoSEQ multiplex PCR, and TCRdb's table has in-frame clones only and misses some. The sample gives approximately 500,000 clones, roughly 89% of which show up once; roughly 1% is in the top ten. The sample consisted of peripheral blood. The receptors derive from a young man with COVID-19, enrolled during active disease.

The sample holds one count of this clone. The chain uses TRBV10-1 and TRBJ2-1, with 9 nucleotides matching TRBD2. Trimming cost V 6 bases and J 5 bases; bases outside gene matches: 8. The CDR3 contains 15 residues. The germline V gene has CDR1 WNHNN and CDR2 SYGVQD (reference sequence). The CDR3: CASSLGAGGHNEQFF. The DNA of the CDR3 is TGCGCCAGCAGCTTAGGAGCGGGGGGTCACAATGAGCAGTTCTTC.

The chain recombines TRBV6-2 or TRBV6-3 with TRBJ1-1, with a weak D call TRBD1 (6 bases). The length of the CDR3 is 15 residues. Trimming shortened V by 1 base and J by 0 bases, and 9 bases separated the two germline ends. Looked up from germline, CDR1 is MNHEY and CDR2 is SVGEGT. The CDR3 here is CASSYWTVMNTEAFF. In nucleotides, the CDR3 is TGTGCCAGCAGTTACTGGACAGTAATGAACACTGAAGCTTTCTTT.

The rearrangement links TRBV9 to TRBJ1-2, with 9 nucleotides matching TRBD1. CDR3 length: 12 residues. Germline CDR1 SGDLS, CDR2 YYNGEE. The junction had 3 bases not matched to a gene; V was cut back by 4 bases and J by 8 bases. The CDR3 loop reads CASSTGGWGYTF. DNA for the CDR3: TGTGCCAGCAGCACAGGGGGCTGGGGCTACACCTTC.

The chain recombines TRBV7-7 with TRBJ2-1; 9 bases are a match to TRBD2. The V segment lost 2 bases and the J segment 7 bases; nucleotides outside the gene matches: 6. This CDR3 is built from 15 residues. Germline assignment: CDR1 SSHAT and CDR2 FNYEAQ (reference sequence). This CDR3 is CASSLRAGGPNEQFF. CDR3 bases: TGTGCCAGCAGCTTACGTGCGGGGGGGCCGAATGAGCAGTTCTTC.

This chain links TRBV5-1 with TRBJ2-6; 9 bases fit TRBD1. CDR1 is SGHRS and CDR2 is YFSETQ in the germline V gene. CDR3 size: 18 residues. V shed 4 bases and J 1 base; nucleotides not matched to a gene: 9. The CDR3: CASSPSGQGTSGANVLTF. The CDR3, as DNA: TGCGCCAGCAGCCCATCGGGACAGGGAACTTCTGGGGCCAACGTCCTGACTTTC.

The genes are TRBV18 and TRBJ2-7, with a possible D match to TRBD2 (5 bases). Germline CDR1 is KGHSH and CDR2 is LQKENI. The CDR3 covers 11 residues. V was pared by 8 bases and J by 0 bases, with 5 bases between. CDR3 in DNA: TGTGCCAGCGGACTCTCCTACGAGCAGTACTTC. This codes for CASGLSYEQYF.

The gene calls are TRBV5-1 and TRBJ1-3; possible D gene TRBD1, 6 bases. V gave up 4 bases and J gave up 7 bases, with 21 bases separating them. CDR3 length equals 16 residues. CDR1 is SGHRS and CDR2 is YFSETQ in the germline V gene. The CDR3 protein is CASSIRLSGDGNTIYF. The CDR3 region has the DNA TGCGCCAGCAGCATCCGACTCTCAGGGGACGGGAACACCATATATTTT.

The V and J genes are TRBV7-8 and TRBJ2-5; 8 nucleotides agree with TRBD2. CDR1 is SGHVS, CDR2 FQNEAQ, per germline. The CDR3 runs to 16 residues. V gave up 8 bases and J gave up 3 bases; unmatched junction bases: 14. The DNA of the CDR3 is TGTGCCAGCGTAAACTTAGCGGGATTCAACGAAGAGACCCAGTACTTC. Its protein product is CASVNLAGFNEETQYF.

The chain has TRBV5-1 and TRBJ2-1, with D perhaps TRBD1 (6 bases). Per the germline V gene, CDR1 is SGHRS and CDR2 is YFSETQ. The CDR3 runs to 13 residues. The V gene lost 5 bases and the J gene lost 15 bases, with 21 bases spanning the gap. The CDR3 loop is CASRPASNRDAFF. CDR3 DNA: TGCGCCAGCAGACCCGCCTCGAACAGGGATGCGTTCTTC. Complete variable domain (other parts from reference TRBV5-1 and TRBJ2-1): KAGVTQTPRYLIKTRGQQVTLSCSPISGHRSVSWYQQTPGQGLQFLFEYFSETQRNKGNFPGRFSGRQFSNSRSEMNVSTLELGDSALYLCASRPASNRDAFFGPGTRLTVL.

J is TRBJ2-7 and V is TRBV30, with D possibly matching TRBD1 (5 bases). This CDR3 is 14 amino acids long. V was trimmed by 0 bases and J by 3 bases, leaving 12 bases between them. The germline V gene encodes CDR1 GTSNPN and CDR2 SVGIG (reference sequence). As DNA, the CDR3 is TGTGCCTGGAGTGTACAAGGGGCAGGCTACGAGCAGTACTTC. Amino acids: CAWSVQGAGYEQYF.

The rearrangement links TRBV5-5 to TRBJ2-1, with 7 nucleotides matching TRBD1. This CDR3 is built from 15 residues. The V and J ends lost 6 bases and 2 bases, in that order; junction bases with no gene match: 8. Germline lookup yields CDR1 SGHKS and CDR2 YYEKEE (reference sequence). The CDR3 sequence is CASMLGQGAYNEQFF. CDR3 sequence (DNA): TGTGCCAGCATGCTGGGCCAGGGGGCCTACAATGAGCAGTTCTTC.

The J gene is TRBJ2-1, the V gene TRBV2, with 10 bases identical to TRBD2. Germline assignment: CDR1 SNHLY and CDR2 FYNNEI. The V segment lost 6 bases and the J segment 6 bases; nucleotides outside the gene matches: 8. CDR3 length: 15 amino acids. CDR3: CASSLSGRSVNEQFF. The CDR3 bases are TGTGCCAGCAGCCTTAGCGGGAGGTCCGTCAATGAGCAGTTCTTC. The entire variable domain, with the rest obtained from reference TRBV2 and TRBJ2-1, is as follows: EPEVTQTPSHQVTQMGQEVILRCVPISNHLYFYWYRQILGQKVEFLVSFYNNEISEKSEIFDDQFSVERPDGSNFTLKIRSTKLEDSAMYFCASSLSGRSVNEQFFGPGTRLTVL.

This chain links TRBV3-1 (or the pseudogene TRBV3-2) with TRBJ2-7; TRBD1 aligns across 7 bases. The CDR3 is made up of 15 amino acids. Germline V gives CDR1 LGHDT, CDR2 YNNKEL (reference sequence). V trimming: 4 bases; J trimming: 3 bases; junction bases outside the gene matches: 9. The CDR3 sequence: CASSPRQGSNYEQYF. CDR3 in DNA: TGTGCCAGCAGCCCCAGACAGGGTTCAAACTACGAGCAGTACTTC.

In DNA form, the CDR3 reads TGCGCCAGCAGCTCAACAGGGGGGTTTAGCTACACCTTC. This translates into CASSSTGGFSYTF. The chain uses TRBV5-1 and TRBJ1-2; TRBD1 agrees at 8 bases. Germline V gene sequence: CDR1 SGHRS, CDR2 YFSETQ. V dropped 3 bases and J dropped 9; count of bases not matched to a gene: 7. This CDR3 has 13 amino acids.

A single count supports this clone. CDR3 loop: CASADRGYTGELFF. The CDR3, as DNA: TGTGCCAGCGCTGACAGGGGATACACCGGGGAGCTGTTTTTT. The chain couples TRBV6-5 to TRBJ2-2, with 8 bases matching TRBD1. The germline V gene encodes CDR1 MNHEY and CDR2 SVGAGI. V lost 8 bases, J lost 3 bases, and 5 bases stayed unmatched. The length of the CDR3 is 14 residues.

This rearrangement joins TRBV5-5 to TRBJ1-2; 7 bases are shared with TRBD1. CDR1 and CDR2 (germline): SGHKS, YYEKEE (reference sequence). Trimming at V came to 7 bases and at J to 8 bases, leaving 8 bases not matched to a gene. The CDR3 extends over 12 amino acids. CDR3 residues: CASQSQGYGYTF. CDR3 DNA sequence: TGTGCCAGCCAGTCACAGGGGTACGGCTACACCTTC.

The V gene is TRBV2, the J gene TRBJ2-3; 7 nucleotides line up with TRBD2. Germline CDR1 is SNHLY and CDR2 is FYNNEI. The CDR3 has 15 residues. Trimming removed 4 bases from V and 0 bases from J; junction bases left unmatched: 4. CDR3 DNA sequence: TGTGCCAGCAGTGTCGAGGGAGGGAGCACAGATACGCAGTATTTT. Amino acids: CASSVEGGSTDTQYF. The full variable domain, in which reference TRBV2 and TRBJ2-3 provide the parts outside the CDR3, is EPEVTQTPSHQVTQMGQEVILRCVPISNHLYFYWYRQILGQKVEFLVSFYNNEISEKSEIFDDQFSVERPDGSNFTLKIRSTKLEDSAMYFCASSVEGGSTDTQYFGPGTRLTVL.

The chain combines TRBV18 with TRBJ2-5; possible D gene TRBD1, 6 bases. Trimming shortened V by 4 bases and J by 2 bases, and 8 bases separated the two germline ends. Per the germline V gene, CDR1 is KGHSH and CDR2 is LQKENI. The CDR3 is made up of 13 amino acids. The CDR3 DNA reads TGTGCCAGCTCACGACAGGCGCAAGAGACCCAGTACTTC. Amino acids: CASSRQAQETQYF.

The chain carries TRBV21-1 and TRBJ2-5; whether TRBD2, the table's D call, matches the DNA was not checked. TRBV21-1 has pseudogene status. There are 23 residues in the CDR3. DNA for the CDR3: TGTGCCAGCAGCAAAAAAACTTTTACTAGCGGGAGAGCGAGTGGTTCCCTCCAAGAGACCCAGTACTTC. This sequence encodes CASSKKTFTSGRASGSLQETQYF.

The V and J genes are TRBV6-5 and TRBJ2-2; 10 bases are a match to TRBD1. This CDR3 is 15 amino acids long. Trimming cost V 6 bases and J 7 bases; bases outside gene matches: 8. Germline CDR1 and CDR2: MNHEY and SVGAGI. The CDR3 reads CASRAGTGEVGELFF. Here the CDR3 DNA reads TGTGCCAGCAGGGCCGGGACAGGGGAGGTCGGGGAGCTGTTTTTT.

A single count supports this clone. This rearrangement joins TRBV5-1 to TRBJ2-1; the match to TRBD2 covers 14 bases. CDR3 length equals 18 residues. With V trimmed by 1 base and J by 4 bases, 7 bases remained unmatched. Germline CDR1 reads SGHRS; CDR2 reads YFSETQ. CDR3 nucleotide sequence: TGCGCCAGCAGCTTGAATCCCGGACTAGCGGGGGGATACAATGAGCAGTTCTTC. Translated, it gives CASSLNPGLAGGYNEQFF.